This T cell receptor (beta chain) was found in a study of cytomegalovirus exposure and HLA in healthy donors. Study-wide findings and caveats: Rarity marked most TCR sequences, yet some public TCRs occurred in many donors.

The germline CDR1 and CDR2 sequences are SGDLS and YYNGEE. This CDR3 is 21 amino acids long. V gave up 4 bases and J gave up 0 bases; unmatched junction bases: 15. Primers included in the PCR were 60 Vbeta and 13 Jbeta primers. Methods used by the authors: In a later analysis, the count reached 80 million or so unique TCR beta chains, with 10 million to 14 million shared. The protocol was immunoSEQ multiplex PCR, while the TCRdb copy is restricted to in-frame clones and leaves out a portion. For V, J and clone size, that table is used; D and trimming come from the DNA. The sample comprises fewer than 100,000 clones, 77% of which are singletons, and over 6% rests with the top ten. This clone was detected only a few times. Its antigen remains unknown.

Sequencing was done on a sample of PBMCs. The TCR was taken from a female donor in good health and CMV-seronegative. The chain employs TRBV9 and TRBJ2-1; 14 bases align to TRBD2. CDR3 sequence: CASSPRGGLAGGVSSYNEQFF. CDR3 bases: TGTGCCAGCAGCCCCCGAGGAGGACTAGCGGGAGGCGTAAGCTCCTACAATGAGCAGTTCTTC.